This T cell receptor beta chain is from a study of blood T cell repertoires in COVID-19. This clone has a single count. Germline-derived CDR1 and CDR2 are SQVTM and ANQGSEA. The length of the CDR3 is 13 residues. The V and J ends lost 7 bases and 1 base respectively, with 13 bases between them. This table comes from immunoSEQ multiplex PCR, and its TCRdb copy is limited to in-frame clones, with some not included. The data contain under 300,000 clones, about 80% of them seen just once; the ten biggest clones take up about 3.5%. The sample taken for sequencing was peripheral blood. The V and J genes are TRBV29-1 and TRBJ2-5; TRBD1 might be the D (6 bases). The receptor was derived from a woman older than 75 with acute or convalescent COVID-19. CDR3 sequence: CSGGRQAQETQYF. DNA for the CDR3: TGCAGCGGGGGCCGACAGGCCCAAGAGACCCAGTACTTC.